The 32 T cell receptor beta chains below were found in one sample sequenced in a study of shared clonotypes between healthy human individuals. Sequenced by immunoSEQ multiplex PCR; TCRdb stores in-frame clones only, minus some. The sample yields 2,500,000 or so clones, 80% to 95% seen once. The sample was naive CD4+ T cells from PBMCs. This sample's subset: CD45RA+ positively selected. The receptors here all came from a man younger than 35 in good health. Some clones in this sample may be carry-over from other donors' samples.

The rearrangement uses TRBV5-1 and TRBJ2-1; D perhaps matches TRBD2 (5 bases). The germline V and J ends were trimmed by 8 bases and 0 bases, with 15 bases remaining between them. Germline V gene lookup returns CDR1 SGHRS and CDR2 YFSETQ. The CDR3 runs 15 residues. Here the CDR3 DNA reads TGCGCCAGTGCCTTCGAGGGAAGCTCCTACAATGAGCAGTTCTTC. The encoded protein is CASAFEGSSYNEQFF.

V gene TRBV28 combines with J gene TRBJ2-1, with 8 bases identical to TRBD1. The CDR3 totals 15 residues. From germline, CDR1 is MDHEN and CDR2 SYDVKM. The junction had 11 bases not matched to a gene; V was cut back by 5 bases and J by 8 bases. CDR3 residues: CASSLFARGRHEQFF. The DNA of the CDR3 is TGTGCCAGCAGTCTCTTTGCCAGGGGGCGTCATGAGCAGTTCTTC.

This chain links TRBV6-4 with TRBJ2-1, with 9 bases identical to TRBD1. This CDR3 has 18 residues. The germline gives CDR1 MRHNA, CDR2 SNTAGT. The junction had 17 bases not matched to a gene; V was cut back by 6 bases and J by 5 bases. Written as DNA, the CDR3 is TGTGCCAGCAGCCGGACAGGGGCAGGAGCAGGGCGCGACAATGAGCAGTTCTTC. This sequence encodes CASSRTGAGAGRDNEQFF.

The rearrangement uses TRBV7-9 and TRBJ2-1, with D uncertain. The CDR3 sequence is 13 residues long. Germline lookup yields CDR1 SEHNR and CDR2 FQNEAQ (reference sequence). Trimming removed 5 bases from V and 3 bases from J, with 8 bases in between. The CDR3 DNA follows: TGTGCCAGCAGCCCCTCCTTCTACAATGAGCAGTTCTTC. Translation gives CASSPSFYNEQFF.

The chain combines TRBV2 with TRBJ1-1; the D gene is possibly TRBD1 (5 bases). The length of the CDR3 is 15 residues. The germline gives CDR1 SNHLY, CDR2 FYNNEI. V lost 6 bases and J lost 2, with 16 bases in between. CDR3 coding DNA: TGTGCCAGCAGGGGGCCCCGACTACTCAACACTGAAGCTTTCTTT. Translating it yields CASRGPRLLNTEAFF.

The chain couples TRBV6-5 to TRBJ2-5; 7 bases agree with TRBD2. TRBJ2-7 matches the DNA end more closely, so the J call is doubtful. Germline V gene sequence: CDR1 MNHEY, CDR2 SVGAGI. The CDR3 is 15 residues long. CDR3 amino acids: CASTRLAARVHEQYF. The CDR3 coding sequence is TGTGCCAGCACAAGACTAGCCGCGAGGGTCCACGAGCAGTACTTC.

The V call is TRBV7-3, the J call TRBJ2-7, with a tentative D call TRBD1 (6 bases). Germline CDR1 is SGHTA and CDR2 is FQGTGA. The CDR3 is 15 residues long. V lost 2 bases to trimming and J lost 0 bases, with 11 bases between them. The CDR3 bases are TGTGCCAGCAGCTTAGGGGGCAGGAGCTCCTACGAGCAGTACTTC. This codes for CASSLGGRSSYEQYF.

CDR3 sequence reads: CASRLQGNSNQPQHF. Written as DNA, the CDR3 is TGTGCCAGCAGATTACAGGGAAATAGCAATCAGCCCCAGCATTTT. The rearrangement links TRBV27 to TRBJ1-5; TRBD1 might be the D (6 bases). The germline V and J ends were trimmed by 6 bases and 0 bases, with 12 bases remaining between them. Germline V gives CDR1 MNHEY, CDR2 SMNVEV (reference sequence). This CDR3 spans 15 amino acids.

The chain employs TRBV4-2 and TRBJ2-5, with 11 bases matching TRBD2. V lost 0 bases, J lost 4 bases, and 7 bases stayed unmatched. CDR3 length: 17 amino acids. Germline lookup yields CDR1 LGHNA and CDR2 YNFKEQ. CDR3 region: CASSQEVAGGPRETQYF. In DNA form, the CDR3 reads TGTGCCAGCAGCCAAGAAGTAGCGGGAGGGCCTCGAGAGACCCAGTACTTC.

The chain couples TRBV4-1 to TRBJ2-5; D remains ambiguous. The CDR3 runs to 14 residues. Trimming left V 4 bases short and J 2 bases short, with 11 bases between. The germline gives CDR1 MGHRA, CDR2 YSYEKL. CDR3 sequence reads: CASSPLDVQETQYF. The CDR3 region has the DNA TGCGCCAGCAGCCCGTTGGATGTTCAAGAGACCCAGTACTTC.

This sequence joins TRBV5-1 and TRBJ2-2; 9 bases are a match to TRBD2. With 4 bases clipped from V and 5 bases from J, the junction kept 6 bases outside the gene matches. Germline lookup yields CDR1 SGHRS and CDR2 YFSETQ. The CDR3 spans 15 residues. The CDR3 sequence is CASSLREGLTGELFF. Here the CDR3 DNA reads TGCGCCAGCAGCCTGCGGGAGGGCCTGACCGGGGAGCTGTTTTTT.

This chain links TRBV6-5 with TRBJ1-1; D remains unclear. This CDR3 has 15 residues. Deletions cut 5 bases from V and 1 base from J, with 14 bases between. Germline values: CDR1 MNHEY, CDR2 SVGAGI. The CDR3 DNA reads TGTGCCAGCAGTCTCGGTCGGTGGGGGAACACTGAAGCTTTCTTT. It codes for CASSLGRWGNTEAFF.

The gene calls are TRBV11-2 and TRBJ2-5; possible D gene TRBD1, 5 bases. V was clipped by 1 base and J by 5 bases, with 8 bases between them. Per the germline V gene, CDR1 is SGHAT and CDR2 is FQNNGV. The CDR3 is made up of 13 amino acids. CDR3 protein: CASSLGQRETQYF. CDR3 in DNA: TGTGCCAGCAGCTTAGGACAGAGGGAGACCCAGTACTTC.

The DNA of the CDR3 is TGTGCCAGCAGCTTTAATCAGGTTTCGCTCTTAGGGGCCAACGTCCTGACTTTC. Translated: CASSFNQVSLLGANVLTF. The chain is built from TRBV5-8 and TRBJ2-6; D is undetermined. The CDR3 runs 18 residues. V was trimmed by 2 bases and J by 4 bases, leaving 19 bases between them. Germline V gene lookup returns CDR1 SGHTS and CDR2 YDEGEE.

V gene TRBV30 combines with J gene TRBJ2-1; D not certain. The CDR3 has 17 residues. Between the trimmed V and J ends, which lost 0 bases and 0 bases, there was a span of 15 bases. CDR1 and CDR2 (germline): GTSNPN, SVGIG (reference sequence). CDR3 amino acids: CAWSVRRPLSSYNEQFF. CDR3 DNA: TGTGCCTGGAGTGTACGTCGACCGCTGAGCTCCTACAATGAGCAGTTCTTC.

The chain combines TRBV4-1 with TRBJ2-4; tentatively, D is TRBD1 or TRBD2 (5 bases each). CDR1 MGHRA and CDR2 YSYEKL come from the germline V gene. This CDR3 is 16 amino acids long. V was shortened by 1 base and J by 0 bases, with 10 bases between the two germline ends. For the CDR3, the DNA is TGCGCCAGCAGCCAAGTGGGACGGCTAGCCAAAAACATTCAGTACTTC. Residues: CASSQVGRLAKNIQYF.

The V and J genes are TRBV27 and TRBJ2-7, with TRBD1 identical over 7 bases. This CDR3 region has 16 residues. V gave up 5 bases and J gave up 1 base; unmatched junction bases: 11. Germline assignment: CDR1 MNHEY and CDR2 SMNVEV (reference sequence). As DNA, the CDR3 is TGTGCCAGCAGTCCACGACAGGGTTTAGCTTCCTACGAGCAGTACTTC. This translates into CASSPRQGLASYEQYF.

This chain joins TRBV28 and TRBJ2-5, with a tentative D call TRBD2 (6 bases). The CDR3 extends over 10 amino acids. V lost 7 bases, J lost 13 bases, and 13 bases lay in between. Looked up from germline, CDR1 is MDHEN and CDR2 is SYDVKM. The CDR3 loop is CASKKGAGYF. The CDR3 region has the DNA TGTGCCAGCAAGAAGGGAGCGGGGTACTTC.

This chain joins TRBV5-1 and TRBJ1-5; no clear D gene. Per germline, CDR1 SGHRS and CDR2 YFSETQ. Trimming pared 0 bases from V and 8 bases from J, leaving 15 bases between. The length of the CDR3 is 15 residues. The CDR3 DNA sequence: TGCGCCAGCAGCTTGGTACCTGGCGGGGTTGAGCCCCAGCATTTT. The encoded protein is CASSLVPGGVEPQHF. Full variable domain (remainder filled in from reference TRBV5-1 and TRBJ1-5): KAGVTQTPRYLIKTRGQQVTLSCSPISGHRSVSWYQQTPGQGLQFLFEYFSETQRNKGNFPGRFSGRQFSNSRSEMNVSTLELGDSALYLCASSLVPGGVEPQHFGDGTRLSIL.

This clone was recorded once. The same CDR3 also results from other DNA sequences found in this sample. The CDR3 region is CASSLSGRAGTDTQYF. In DNA form, the CDR3 reads TGTGCCAGCAGCTTAAGCGGGAGGGCGGGCACAGATACGCAGTATTTT. This chain connects TRBV7-2 to TRBJ2-3, with 10 bases matching TRBD2. Germline V gene data show CDR1 as SGHTA and CDR2 as FQGNSA. V shed 2 bases and J 1 base; nucleotides not matched to a gene: 3. The CDR3 totals 16 residues.

The chain carries TRBV7-2 and TRBJ2-7; 9 bases fit TRBD1. Germline CDR1 SGHTA, CDR2 FQGNSA. V lost 5 bases and J lost 3; bases outside the gene matches: 8. The CDR3 is made up of 15 amino acids. The CDR3 spells CASSGPGQGSYEQYF. CDR3 coding DNA: TGTGCCAGCAGCGGACCGGGACAGGGTAGCTACGAGCAGTACTTC.

This sequence joins TRBV5-1 and TRBJ2-3, with 9 bases matching TRBD1. Germline values: CDR1 SGHRS, CDR2 YFSETQ. This CDR3 contains 16 residues. J lost 2 bases, V lost 0 bases, and 4 bases had no gene match. CDR3 in DNA: TGCGCCAGCAGCTTGGAGGGACAGGGCTACACAGATACGCAGTATTTT. Residues: CASSLEGQGYTDTQYF.

This clone was seen just once. The CDR3 protein is CASTSSGRVSYEQFF. For the CDR3, the DNA is TGCGCCAGCACAAGTAGCGGGAGAGTTTCGTATGAGCAGTTCTTC. J is TRBJ2-1 and V is TRBV10-2; 9 bases map to TRBD2. Trimming removed 7 bases from V and 8 bases from J; junction bases left unmatched: 12. Germline V CDR1 and CDR2: WSHSY, SAAADI. The CDR3 sequence is 15 residues long.

This clone was counted a single time. The gene calls are TRBV6-5 and TRBJ1-4; D call uncertain. The germline V gene has CDR1 MNHEY and CDR2 SVGAGI. CDR3 length: 14 residues. Trimming shortened V by 0 bases and J by 8 bases, and 10 bases separated the two germline ends. CDR3 sequence reads: CASSYSAAREKLFF. The CDR3 region has the DNA TGTGCCAGCAGTTACTCGGCGGCTAGGGAAAAACTGTTTTTT.

The CDR3 loop is CASSQQTGWSTGELFF. CDR3 nucleotides: TGTGCCAGCAGCCAACAAACAGGGTGGAGCACCGGGGAGCTGTTTTTT. This chain links TRBV4-2 with TRBJ2-2; D is perhaps TRBD1 (6 bases). The germline V gene encodes CDR1 LGHNA and CDR2 YNFKEQ. The CDR3 contains 16 residues. The V end lost 2 bases, the J end lost 4 bases, and 14 bases lay between the germline ends.

This chain uses TRBV7-9 with TRBJ2-1; D remains ambiguous. Trimming took off 5 bases at V and 10 bases at J, with 3 bases between the two ends. From germline, CDR1 is SEHNR and CDR2 FQNEAQ (reference sequence). The CDR3 consists of 9 residues. The CDR3 DNA sequence: TGTGCCAGCAGCCTAGAGCAGTTCTTC. Protein product: CASSLEQFF.

This chain links TRBV2 with TRBJ1-2, with D possibly TRBD1 on 5 matching bases. CDR3 length: 13 residues. Germline assignment: CDR1 SNHLY and CDR2 FYNNEI. Trimming took off 5 bases at V and 6 bases at J, with 13 bases between the two ends. CDR3 sequence: CASSTGGWNGYTF. The CDR3 DNA is TGTGCCAGCAGTACAGGTGGATGGAATGGCTACACCTTC. Supplemented by reference TRBV2 and TRBJ1-2, the full variable domain reads EPEVTQTPSHQVTQMGQEVILRCVPISNHLYFYWYRQILGQKVEFLVSFYNNEISEKSEIFDDQFSVERPDGSNFTLKIRSTKLEDSAMYFCASSTGGWNGYTFGSGTRLTVV.

This clone was seen more than once but under ten times. Other nucleotide sequences from this sample produce the same CDR3. The chain uses TRBV5-4 and TRBJ1-1; no reliable D call. The V and J ends lost 1 base and 0 bases respectively, with 4 bases between them. This CDR3 has 13 amino acids. The germline V gene has CDR1 SGHNT and CDR2 YYREEE (reference sequence). CDR3 sequence: CASSLTVNTEAFF. In DNA, the CDR3 is TGTGCCAGCAGCTTGACAGTGAACACTGAAGCTTTCTTT.

CDR3 loop: CASSRAGQGGETQYF. The CDR3 coding sequence is TGTGCCAGTAGCCGGGCCGGGCAGGGTGGTGAGACCCAGTACTTC. The chain employs TRBV19 and TRBJ2-5, with a possible D match to TRBD1 (5 bases). Trimming left V 6 bases short and J 5 bases short, with 19 bases between. The CDR3 length is 15 residues. The germline CDR1 and CDR2 sequences are LNHDA and SQIVND (reference sequence).

The chain links TRBV7-2 to TRBJ2-1, with D perhaps matching TRBD1 or TRBD2 (5 bases each). There are 11 residues in the CDR3. CDR1 is SGHTA, CDR2 FQGNSA, per germline. The CDR3 sequence: CAGGLYNEQFF. The DNA of the CDR3 is TGTGCTGGGGGTTTGTACAATGAGCAGTTCTTC.

This chain uses TRBV27 with TRBJ1-2; D not certain. CDR3 size: 12 residues. The V and J ends lost 9 bases and 8 bases respectively, with 16 bases between them. Germline V lookup: CDR1 MNHEY, CDR2 SMNVEV (reference sequence). The CDR3 loop is CARPGRTGGYTF. The DNA of the CDR3 is TGTGCCAGGCCGGGCCGCACCGGGGGCTACACCTTC.

The genes are TRBV28 and TRBJ1-2; weak D call: TRBD1 (6 bases). This CDR3 is built from 13 residues. CDR1 is MDHEN, CDR2 SYDVKM, per germline. Between the trimmed V and J ends, which lost 7 bases and 12 bases, there was a span of 21 bases. CDR3 DNA sequence: TGTGCCAGCAACTGGTCAGGGGCGCTTCGCCACACCTTC. Protein product: CASNWSGALRHTF.